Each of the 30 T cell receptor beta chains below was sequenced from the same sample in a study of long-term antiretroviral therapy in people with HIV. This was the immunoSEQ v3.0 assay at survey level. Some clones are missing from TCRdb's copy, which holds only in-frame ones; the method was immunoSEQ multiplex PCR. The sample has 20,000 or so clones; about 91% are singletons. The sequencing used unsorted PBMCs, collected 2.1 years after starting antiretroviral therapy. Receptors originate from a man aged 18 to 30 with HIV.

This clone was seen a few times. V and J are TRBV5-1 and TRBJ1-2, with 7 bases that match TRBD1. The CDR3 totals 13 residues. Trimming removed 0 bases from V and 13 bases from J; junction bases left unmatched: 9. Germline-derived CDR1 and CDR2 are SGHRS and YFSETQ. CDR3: CASSLESGGLGTF. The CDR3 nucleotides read TGCGCCAGCAGCTTGGAGTCAGGGGGTTTGGGCACCTTC.

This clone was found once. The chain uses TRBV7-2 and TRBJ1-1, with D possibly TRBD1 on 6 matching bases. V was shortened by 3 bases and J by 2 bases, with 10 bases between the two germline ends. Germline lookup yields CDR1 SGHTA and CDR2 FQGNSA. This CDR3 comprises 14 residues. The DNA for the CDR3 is TGTGCCAGCAGCTTCGAAGGGGGTAACACTGAAGCTTTCTTT. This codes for CASSFEGGNTEAFF.

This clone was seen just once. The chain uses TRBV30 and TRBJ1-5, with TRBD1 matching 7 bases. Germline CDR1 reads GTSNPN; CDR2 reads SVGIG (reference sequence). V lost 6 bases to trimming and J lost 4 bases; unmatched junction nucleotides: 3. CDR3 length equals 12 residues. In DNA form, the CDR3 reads TGTGCCTGCGAACAGGGGAATCAGCCCCAGCATTTT. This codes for CACEQGNQPQHF.

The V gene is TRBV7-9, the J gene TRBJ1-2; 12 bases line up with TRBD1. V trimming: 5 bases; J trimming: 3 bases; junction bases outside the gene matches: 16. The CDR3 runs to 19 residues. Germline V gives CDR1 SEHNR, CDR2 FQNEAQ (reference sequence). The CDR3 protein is CASSPPERDRGQRDYGYTF. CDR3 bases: TGTGCCAGCAGCCCCCCGGAAAGGGACAGGGGGCAGCGGGACTATGGCTACACCTTC.

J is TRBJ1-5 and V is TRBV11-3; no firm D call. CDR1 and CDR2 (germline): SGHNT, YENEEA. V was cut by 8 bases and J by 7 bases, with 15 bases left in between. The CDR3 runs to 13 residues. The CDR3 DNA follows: TGTGCCAGCCCCGGCGGGGTCAACCAGCCCCAGCATTTT. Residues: CASPGGVNQPQHF. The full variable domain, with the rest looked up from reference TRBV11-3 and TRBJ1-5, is EAGVVQSPRYKIIEKKQPVAFWCNPISGHNTLYWYLQNLGQGPELLIRYENEEAVDDSQLPKDRFSAERLKGVDSTLKIQPAELGDSAVYLCASPGGVNQPQHFGDGTRLSIL.

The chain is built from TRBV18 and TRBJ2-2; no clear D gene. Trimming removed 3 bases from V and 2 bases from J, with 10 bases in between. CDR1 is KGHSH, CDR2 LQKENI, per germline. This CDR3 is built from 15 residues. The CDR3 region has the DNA TGTGCCAGCTCACCGGACGGCCCTAACACCGGGGAGCTGTTTTTT. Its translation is CASSPDGPNTGELFF. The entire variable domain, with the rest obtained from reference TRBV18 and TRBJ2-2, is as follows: NAGVMQNPRHLVRRRGQEARLRCSPMKGHSHVYWYRQLPEEGLKFMVYLQKENIIDESGMPKERFSAEFPKEGPSILRIQQVVRGDSAAYFCASSPDGPNTGELFFGEGSRLTVL.

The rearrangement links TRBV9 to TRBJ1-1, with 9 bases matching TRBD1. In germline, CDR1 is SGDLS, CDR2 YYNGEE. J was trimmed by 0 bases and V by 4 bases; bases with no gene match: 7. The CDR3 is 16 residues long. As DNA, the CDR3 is TGTGCCAGCAGCAGTCCGACAGGGGGTCTGAACACTGAAGCTTTCTTT. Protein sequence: CASSSPTGGLNTEAFF.

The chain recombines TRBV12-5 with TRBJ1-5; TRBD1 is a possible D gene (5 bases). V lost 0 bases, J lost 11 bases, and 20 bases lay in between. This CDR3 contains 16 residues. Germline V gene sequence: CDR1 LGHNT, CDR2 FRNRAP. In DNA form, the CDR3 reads TGTGCTAGTGGTTTGGTAAGGGGATTCCGAGGTGGGACCCAGCATTTT. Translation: CASGLVRGFRGGTQHF. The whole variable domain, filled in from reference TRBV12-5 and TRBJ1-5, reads DARVTQTPRHKVTEMGQEVTMRCQPILGHNTVFWYRQTMMQGLELLAYFRNRAPLDDSGMPKDRFSAEMPDATLATLKIQPSEPRDSAVYFCASGLVRGFRGGTQHFGDGTRLSIL.

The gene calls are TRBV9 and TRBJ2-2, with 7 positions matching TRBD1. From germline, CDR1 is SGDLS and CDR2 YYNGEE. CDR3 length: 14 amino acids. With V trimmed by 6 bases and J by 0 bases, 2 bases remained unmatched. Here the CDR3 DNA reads TGTGCCAGCACCGACAGGGCGAACACCGGGGAGCTGTTTTTT. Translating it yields CASTDRANTGELFF.

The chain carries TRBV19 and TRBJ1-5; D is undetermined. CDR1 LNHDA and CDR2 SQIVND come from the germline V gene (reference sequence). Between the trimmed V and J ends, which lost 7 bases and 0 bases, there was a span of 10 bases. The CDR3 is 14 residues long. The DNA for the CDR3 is TGTGCCAGTAATCGAGAGTATAGCAATCAGCCCCAGCATTTT. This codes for CASNREYSNQPQHF.

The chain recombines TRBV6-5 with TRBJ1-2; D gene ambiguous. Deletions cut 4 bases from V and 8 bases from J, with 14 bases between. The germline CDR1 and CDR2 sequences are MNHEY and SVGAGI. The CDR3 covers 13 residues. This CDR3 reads CASSLSAMAGYTF. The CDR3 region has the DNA TGTGCCAGCAGTTTGTCAGCAATGGCGGGCTACACCTTC.

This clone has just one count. The chain's CDR3 is CASGQNPGQGAGGANVLTF. DNA of the CDR3: TGTGCTAGTGGCCAAAACCCGGGACAGGGGGCGGGCGGGGCCAACGTCCTGACTTTC. V usage is TRBV12-5 and J usage is TRBJ2-6; TRBD1 matches at 12 bases. Germline lookup yields CDR1 LGHNT and CDR2 FRNRAP. This CDR3 contains 19 residues. With V trimmed by 6 bases and J by 4 bases, 13 bases remained unmatched.

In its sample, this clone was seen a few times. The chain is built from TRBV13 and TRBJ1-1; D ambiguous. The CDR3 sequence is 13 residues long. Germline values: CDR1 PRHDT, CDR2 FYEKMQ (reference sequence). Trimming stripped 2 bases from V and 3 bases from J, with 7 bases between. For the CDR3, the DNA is TGTGCCAGCAGCTTACCGCCTGACACTGAAGCTTTCTTT. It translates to CASSLPPDTEAFF.

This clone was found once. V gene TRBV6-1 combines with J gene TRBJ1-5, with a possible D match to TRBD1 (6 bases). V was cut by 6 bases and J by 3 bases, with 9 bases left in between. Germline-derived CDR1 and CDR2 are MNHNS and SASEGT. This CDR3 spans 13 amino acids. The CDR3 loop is CASRDSFNQPQHF. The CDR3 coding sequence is TGTGCCAGCAGGGACAGCTTCAATCAGCCCCAGCATTTT.

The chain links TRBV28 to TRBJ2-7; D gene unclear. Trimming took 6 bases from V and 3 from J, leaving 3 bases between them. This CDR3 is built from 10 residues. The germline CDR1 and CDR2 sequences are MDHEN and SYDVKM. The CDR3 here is CASSHYEQYF. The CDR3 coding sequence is TGTGCCAGCAGCCACTACGAGCAGTACTTC.

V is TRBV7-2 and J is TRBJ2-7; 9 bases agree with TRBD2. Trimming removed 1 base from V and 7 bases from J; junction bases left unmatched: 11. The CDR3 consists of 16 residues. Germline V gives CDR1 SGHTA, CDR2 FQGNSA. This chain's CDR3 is CASSLVGSGRKTEQYF. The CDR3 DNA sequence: TGTGCCAGCAGCTTAGTGGGTAGCGGGAGAAAAACAGAGCAGTACTTC.

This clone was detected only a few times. The CDR3 region is CASSLRSGTSRAYEQYF. The CDR3 nucleotides read TGTGCCAGCAGCCTCAGGTCCGGGACGTCACGCGCCTACGAGCAGTACTTC. The chain carries TRBV7-2 and TRBJ2-7; D is tentatively TRBD1 or TRBD2 (5 bases each). Germline V gene sequence: CDR1 SGHTA, CDR2 FQGNSA. This CDR3 contains 17 residues. V lost 5 bases, J lost 2 bases, and 22 bases lay in between.

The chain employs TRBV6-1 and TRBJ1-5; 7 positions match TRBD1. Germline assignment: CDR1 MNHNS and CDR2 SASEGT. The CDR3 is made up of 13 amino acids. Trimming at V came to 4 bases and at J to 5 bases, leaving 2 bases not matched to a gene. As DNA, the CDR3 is TGTGCCAGCAGTGCCACAGGGGATCAGCCCCAGCATTTT. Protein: CASSATGDQPQHF.

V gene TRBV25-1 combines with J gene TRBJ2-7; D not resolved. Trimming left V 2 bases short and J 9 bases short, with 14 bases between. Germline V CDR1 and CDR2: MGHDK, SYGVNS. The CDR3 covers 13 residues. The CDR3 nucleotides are TGTGCCAGCAGTGAAACCCCCTACAGAAGGCAGTACTTC. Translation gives CASSETPYRRQYF.

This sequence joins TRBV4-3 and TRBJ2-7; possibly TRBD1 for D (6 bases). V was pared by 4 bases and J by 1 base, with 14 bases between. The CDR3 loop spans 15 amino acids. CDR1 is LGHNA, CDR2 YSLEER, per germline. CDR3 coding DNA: TGCGCCAGCAGCCGTGAGTTAGGGGGATCCTACGAGCAGTACTTC. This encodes CASSRELGGSYEQYF.

CDR3 DNA sequence: TGTGCCAGCAGCCCCCGATCTCCCGAAAGATTAGGGGGCGAGCAGTACTTC. Translated: CASSPRSPERLGGEQYF. The rearrangement links TRBV7-9 to TRBJ2-7; D is perhaps TRBD1 (6 bases). The CDR3 runs 17 residues. Trimming took off 5 bases at V and 6 bases at J, with 26 bases between the two ends. CDR1 is SEHNR and CDR2 is FQNEAQ in the germline V gene (reference sequence).

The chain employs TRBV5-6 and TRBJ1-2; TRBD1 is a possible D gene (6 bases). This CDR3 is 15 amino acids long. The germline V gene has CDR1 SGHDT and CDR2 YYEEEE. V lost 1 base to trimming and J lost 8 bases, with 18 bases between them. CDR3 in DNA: TGTGCCAGCAGCTTGCAACAGGGCCCCTTTTGGGGCTACACCTTC. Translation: CASSLQQGPFWGYTF.

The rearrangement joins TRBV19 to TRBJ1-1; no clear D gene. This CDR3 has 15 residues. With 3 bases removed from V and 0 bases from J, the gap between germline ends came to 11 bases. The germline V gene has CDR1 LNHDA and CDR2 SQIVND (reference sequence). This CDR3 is CASSIYSTLNTEAFF. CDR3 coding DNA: TGTGCCAGTAGTATTTACAGTACGTTGAACACTGAAGCTTTCTTT.

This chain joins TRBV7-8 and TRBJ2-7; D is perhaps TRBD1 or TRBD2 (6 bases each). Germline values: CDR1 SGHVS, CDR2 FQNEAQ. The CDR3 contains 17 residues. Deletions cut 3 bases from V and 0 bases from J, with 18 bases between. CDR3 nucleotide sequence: TGTGCCAGCAGCTTGTTACAGGGTAGGGGACTCTCCTACGAGCAGTACTTC. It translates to CASSLLQGRGLSYEQYF.

The CDR3 spells CASSSLGETQYF. DNA for the CDR3: TGTGCCAGCTCATCCTTGGGGGAGACCCAGTACTTC. The rearrangement joins TRBV18 to TRBJ2-5; D unclear. Germline lookup yields CDR1 KGHSH and CDR2 LQKENI. The CDR3 spans 12 residues. V was shortened by 5 bases and J by 5 bases, with 9 bases between the two germline ends.

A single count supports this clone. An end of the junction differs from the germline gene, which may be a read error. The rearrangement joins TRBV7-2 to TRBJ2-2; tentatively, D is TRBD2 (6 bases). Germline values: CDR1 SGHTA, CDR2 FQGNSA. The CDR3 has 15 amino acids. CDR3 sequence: CASTPDGGNAGELFF. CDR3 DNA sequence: TGTGCCAGCACCCCAGACGGAGGGAACGCCGGGGAGCTGTTTTTT.

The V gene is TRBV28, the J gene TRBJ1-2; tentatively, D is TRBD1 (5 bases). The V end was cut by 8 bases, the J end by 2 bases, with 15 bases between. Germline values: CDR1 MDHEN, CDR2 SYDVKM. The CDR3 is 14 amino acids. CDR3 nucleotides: TGTGCCAGCGGGGACCCCCCCCCGAACTATGGCTACACCTTC. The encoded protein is CASGDPPPNYGYTF.

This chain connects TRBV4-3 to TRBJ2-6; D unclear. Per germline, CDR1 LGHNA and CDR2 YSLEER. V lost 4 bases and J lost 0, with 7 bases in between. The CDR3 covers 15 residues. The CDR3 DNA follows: TGCGCCAGCAGCCTTACAGTCTCTGGGGCCAACGTCCTGACTTTC. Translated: CASSLTVSGANVLTF.

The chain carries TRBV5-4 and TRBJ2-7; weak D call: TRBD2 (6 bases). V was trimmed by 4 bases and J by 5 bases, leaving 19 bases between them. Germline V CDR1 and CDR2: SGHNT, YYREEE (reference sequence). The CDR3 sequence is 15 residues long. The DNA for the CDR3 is TGTGCCAGCAGCCACCTACCGGGGAGGCGGAACGAGCAGTACTTC. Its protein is CASSHLPGRRNEQYF. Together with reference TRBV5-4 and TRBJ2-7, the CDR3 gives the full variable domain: ETGVTQSPTHLIKTRGQQVTLRCSSQSGHNTVSWYQQALGQGPQFIFQYYREEENGRGNFPPRFSGLQFPNYSSELNVNALELDDSALYLCASSHLPGRRNEQYFGPGTRLTVT.

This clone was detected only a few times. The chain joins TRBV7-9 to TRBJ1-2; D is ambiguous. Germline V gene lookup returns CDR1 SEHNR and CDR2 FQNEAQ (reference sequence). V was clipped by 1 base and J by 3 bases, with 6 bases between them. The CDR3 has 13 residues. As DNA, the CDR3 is TGTGCCAGCAGCTTAGATGGAGACTATGGCTACACCTTC. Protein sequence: CASSLDGDYGYTF.